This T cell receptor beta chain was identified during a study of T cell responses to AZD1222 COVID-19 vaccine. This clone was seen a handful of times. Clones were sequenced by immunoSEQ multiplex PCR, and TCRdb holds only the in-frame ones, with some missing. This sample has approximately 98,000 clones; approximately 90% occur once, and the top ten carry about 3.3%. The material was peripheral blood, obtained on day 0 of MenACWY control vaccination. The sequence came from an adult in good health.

CDR3 DNA: TGTGCAAGTCGCCCACGTGGGTCGGGGATAGAGACCCAGTACTTC. Its translation: CASRPRGSGIETQYF. The V call is TRBV12-2, the J call TRBJ2-5; the tabulated D call, TRBD2, remains unverified against the DNA. TRBV12-2 is an annotated pseudogene. There are 15 residues in the CDR3.